This T cell receptor beta chain is drawn from a study of control samples from healthy donors and cancer patients. Germline V CDR1 and CDR2: SGHRS, YFSETQ. This CDR3 has 15 amino acids. V gave up 4 bases and J gave up 2 bases, with 13 bases separating them. This clone was detected only once. Profiled with immunoSEQ multiplex PCR; TCRdb holds only in-frame clones, not every one. The repertoire holds 200,000 or so clones, with about 93% as singletons. The chain uses TRBV5-1 and TRBJ2-1; D may be TRBD1 or TRBD2 (5 bases each). Source material: blood. This receptor was taken from a man aged 50-60 years in good health. CDR3 sequence (DNA): TGCGCCAGCAGCCCGGGGCGGTCAACCTACAATGAGCAGTTCTTC. Translating it yields CASSPGRSTYNEQFF.